What follows are 10 T cell receptor beta chains derived from one specimen sequenced in a study of beta chain features in type 1 diabetes. Antigens for these TCRs are unknown. Investigators reverse transcribed all isolated RNA, so they sequenced expressed TCRB transcripts. The table came from immunoSEQ multiplex PCR; TCRdb's copy has only in-frame clones and leaves some out. The sample contains roughly 100,000 clones, 25% to 35% of which appear only once. General study points: For Type 1 diabetes patients, all four CD4+ subsets carried TCRB CDR3s that were moderately but significantly shorter.

Sequencing input: central memory CD4+ T cells from blood. All receptors derive from a woman between 18 and 29 years old with type 1 diabetes.

This rearrangement joins TRBV30 to TRBJ2-1; no firm D call. CDR1 and CDR2 (germline): GTSNPN, SVGIG (reference sequence). This CDR3 comprises 12 residues. With 6 bases removed from V and 4 bases from J, the gap between germline ends came to 10 bases. CDR3: CACLTGYNEQFF. The CDR3 DNA is TGTGCCTGCTTGACTGGGTACAATGAGCAGTTCTTC.

V is TRBV20-1 and J is TRBJ2-3; D is ambiguous. The CDR3 runs 11 residues. Trimming cost V 5 bases and J 2 bases, with 5 bases left between them. Looked up from germline, CDR1 is DFQATT and CDR2 is SNEGSKA (reference sequence). The CDR3 loop is CSAYYTDTQYF. DNA for the CDR3: TGCAGTGCTTACTACACAGATACGCAGTATTTT.

This clone was counted a few times. The DNA for the CDR3 is TGTGCCAGCAGCGGCCCCTCTAGCGGGAGGAAGTACGTC. As protein: CASSGPSSGRKYV. The V call is TRBV2, the J call TRBJ2-7; 11 nucleotides agree with TRBD2. V lost 6 bases, J lost 11 bases, and 9 bases stayed unmatched. The germline CDR1 and CDR2 sequences are SNHLY and FYNNEI. The CDR3 is made up of 13 amino acids.

The chain uses TRBV6-6 and TRBJ2-7; tentative D call: TRBD1 (6 bases). CDR3 length: 12 residues. V was clipped by 10 bases and J by 2 bases, with 12 bases between them. Germline CDR1 and CDR2: MNHNY and SVGAGI (reference sequence). CDR3 residues: CATAGTTYEQYV. Here the CDR3 DNA reads TGTGCCACCGCTGGGACAACCTACGAGCAGTACGTC.

This clone was seen once. The chain joins TRBV11-3 to TRBJ2-3; no clear D gene. This CDR3 region has 14 residues. The germline CDR1 and CDR2 sequences are SGHNT and YENEEA. Trimming took 5 bases from V and 4 from J, leaving 13 bases between them. CDR3 sequence reads: CASSPRSRPDTQYF. CDR3 DNA: TGTGCCAGCAGCCCTCGGTCTAGACCAGATACGCAGTATTTT.

The chain uses TRBV4-1 and TRBJ2-1; 12 nucleotides match TRBD2. Losses at the gene ends were 1 base for V and 0 bases for J; bases not matched to a gene: 13. The CDR3 runs 21 residues. Germline V gene lookup returns CDR1 MGHRA and CDR2 YSYEKL. The CDR3 here is CASSQVSLASGRGSSYNEQFF. For the CDR3, the DNA is TGCGCCAGCAGCCAAGTTAGTCTGGCTAGCGGGAGGGGGAGCTCCTACAATGAGCAGTTCTTC.

The chain carries TRBV4-2 and TRBJ2-2; 8 nucleotides agree with TRBD1. The CDR3 length is 17 residues. Germline CDR1 is LGHNA and CDR2 is YNFKEQ. The trim removed 0 bases at V and 1 base at J, leaving 4 bases unmatched. CDR3 nucleotide sequence: TGTGCCAGCAGCCAAGAGGGACAGGCCGGGAACACCGGGGAGCTGTTTTTT. Protein: CASSQEGQAGNTGELFF.

The rearrangement uses TRBV6-5 and TRBJ1-1; 8 bases line up with TRBD1. Unmatched junction bases numbered 4, after V lost 5 bases and J lost 5 bases. The CDR3 is 13 amino acids. Germline V CDR1 and CDR2: MNHEY, SVGAGI. The CDR3 sequence: CASSDRGGTEAFF. CDR3 in DNA: TGTGCCAGCAGTGACAGGGGTGGGACTGAAGCTTTCTTT.

The chain has TRBV2 and TRBJ2-1; unclear D gene. The germline gives CDR1 SNHLY, CDR2 FYNNEI. Trimming took off 6 bases at V and 3 bases at J, with 15 bases between the two ends. The CDR3 totals 15 residues. The CDR3 DNA is TGTGCCAGCAGCCTAGGAGTGGTAGGCTACAATGAGCAGTTCTTC. This encodes CASSLGVVGYNEQFF.

The J gene is TRBJ2-3, the V gene TRBV5-1; 7 bases are a match to TRBD2. There are 14 residues in the CDR3. V lost 7 bases and J lost 4; bases outside the gene matches: 9. Germline loops: CDR1 SGHRS, CDR2 YFSETQ. The CDR3 protein is CASEIGTTADTQYF. The CDR3 DNA reads as TGCGCCAGCGAGATAGGGACTACTGCAGATACGCAGTATTTT.